These 21 T cell receptor beta chains were all obtained from the same sample, sequenced in a study of OX40 agonist ivuxolimab in advanced cancers. Repertoires were generated with immunoSEQ multiplex PCR, while TCRdb's copy carries only in-frame clones and drops some. The data show under 80,000 clones, more than 75% seen once. This material consisted of CD4+ or CD8+ T cells sorted from blood, taken in a trial of the OX40 agonist ivuxolimab. These receptors all stem from an adult with an advanced solid tumor such as melanoma, head and neck, liver or kidney cancer.

About this clone itself: Mismatch with germline at one junction end may stem from a read error. The V and J genes are TRBV30 and TRBJ2-7; no definite D call. The CDR3 extends over 11 amino acids. Germline V gene data show CDR1 as GTSNPN and CDR2 as SVGIG (reference sequence). CDR3 residues: CVWSVSYEQYF. In DNA form, the CDR3 reads TGTGTCTGGAGTGTTTCTTACGAGCAGTACTTC.

The genes are TRBV7-3 and TRBJ2-7; D is possibly TRBD1 or TRBD2 (5 bases each). Trimming cost V 2 bases and J 2 bases, with 10 bases left between them. Germline V gives CDR1 SGHTA, CDR2 FQGTGA. The CDR3 loop spans 14 amino acids. CDR3 DNA sequence: TGTGCCAGCAGCTTAGAGCAGGGACCCTACGAGCAGTACTTC. Its translation is CASSLEQGPYEQYF.

This chain links TRBV5-4 with TRBJ2-2; no firm D call. V gave up 2 bases and J gave up 2 bases, with 10 bases separating them. CDR1 is SGHNT, CDR2 YYREEE, per germline (reference sequence). This CDR3 is built from 15 residues. The CDR3 protein is CASSLGLINTGELFF. The CDR3 DNA follows: TGTGCCAGCAGCTTAGGGCTTATAAACACCGGGGAGCTGTTTTTT.

The V and J genes are TRBV10-2 and TRBJ1-2; 8 nucleotides agree with TRBD1. Germline V gene data show CDR1 as WSHSY and CDR2 as SAAADI. V lost 8 bases to trimming and J lost 6 bases; unmatched junction nucleotides: 14. The CDR3 sequence is 15 residues long. This CDR3 reads CASYGQGGVENGYTF. The CDR3, as DNA: TGCGCCAGCTACGGACAGGGCGGGGTGGAGAATGGCTACACCTTC.

The chain uses TRBV4-1 and TRBJ2-3, with D possibly matching TRBD2 (5 bases). The CDR3 totals 16 residues. Between the trimmed V and J ends, which lost 5 bases and 5 bases, there was a span of 20 bases. Germline V lookup: CDR1 MGHRA, CDR2 YSYEKL. The chain's CDR3 is CASSSRQRTSVDTQYF. DNA of the CDR3: TGCGCCAGCAGCTCTAGGCAGCGGACCTCGGTAGATACGCAGTATTTT.

CDR3 protein: CASSLGTAGDTQYF. The CDR3 DNA follows: TGTGCCAGCAGCCTCGGGACCGCGGGGGATACGCAGTATTTT. This sequence joins TRBV7-3 and TRBJ2-3, with D perhaps matching TRBD2 (6 bases). Trimming shortened V by 5 bases and J by 6 bases, and 15 bases separated the two germline ends. CDR1 SGHTA and CDR2 FQGTGA come from the germline V gene. This CDR3 comprises 14 residues.

The rearrangement links TRBV4-1 to TRBJ1-4; a weak D match, TRBD1 (5 bases). Germline V gene lookup returns CDR1 MGHRA and CDR2 YSYEKL. The length of the CDR3 is 13 residues. V gave up 2 bases and J gave up 7 bases, with 8 bases separating them. The CDR3: CASSQQGAEKLFF. In DNA, the CDR3 is TGCGCCAGCAGCCAACAAGGGGCTGAAAAACTGTTTTTT.

The V gene is TRBV30, the J gene TRBJ1-2; 7 nucleotides line up with TRBD1. The V segment lost 1 base and the J segment 6 bases; nucleotides outside the gene matches: 8. The CDR3 length is 14 residues. The germline V gene encodes CDR1 GTSNPN and CDR2 SVGIG (reference sequence). In nucleotides, the CDR3 is TGTGCCTGGAGTGCTGGGACAGCCACACATGGCTACACCTTC. Translating gives CAWSAGTATHGYTF.

This clone was found once. The J gene is TRBJ1-1, the V gene TRBV28, with D perhaps matching TRBD1 (6 bases). The ends were cut back, 6 bases at V and 1 base at J, with 15 bases in the middle. Germline V gene data show CDR1 as MDHEN and CDR2 as SYDVKM. This CDR3 has 15 amino acids. The CDR3 DNA reads TGTGCCAGCAGAAGTACAGGGTGGGGGAACACTGAAGCTTTCTTT. Its protein product is CASRSTGWGNTEAFF.

The CDR3 DNA sequence: TGTGCCAGCAGCCAAGCTTCGACTAGCGGGGTGGCAGAGACCCAGTACTTC. Amino acids: CASSQASTSGVAETQYF. This chain connects TRBV4-2 to TRBJ2-5; 11 bases agree with TRBD2. J gave up 4 bases and V 1 base, and 8 bases lay outside the gene matches. The germline CDR1 and CDR2 sequences are LGHNA and YNFKEQ. CDR3 size: 17 residues.

This rearrangement joins TRBV30 to TRBJ1-6, with 7 bases identical to TRBD1. The CDR3 is 14 residues long. Germline V gives CDR1 GTSNPN, CDR2 SVGIG (reference sequence). The V and J ends lost 1 base and 9 bases, in that order; junction bases with no gene match: 6. The CDR3 region is CAWSGGQGVSPLHF. The CDR3 region has the DNA TGTGCCTGGAGTGGGGGCCAGGGGGTTTCACCCCTCCACTTT.

This clone was detected a few times. The CDR3 DNA sequence: TGCGCCAGCAGCCAACTTTCCGAGAGGACCGAAGCTTTCTTT. Its translation is CASSQLSERTEAFF. The chain employs TRBV4-1 and TRBJ1-1, with unresolved D. CDR3 length: 14 residues. In germline, CDR1 is MGHRA, CDR2 YSYEKL. Trimming removed 2 bases at V and 8 bases at J, with 15 bases between.

CDR3 residues: CASSKGDGRAVYEQYF. CDR3 sequence (DNA): TGCGCCAGCTCGAAGGGGGACGGGAGGGCCGTCTACGAGCAGTACTTC. This sequence joins TRBV5-1 and TRBJ2-7, with 8 nucleotides matching TRBD2. V lost 7 bases to trimming and J lost 3 bases; unmatched junction nucleotides: 15. This CDR3 has 16 amino acids. CDR1 SGHRS and CDR2 YFSETQ come from the germline V gene.

The chain combines TRBV6-4 with TRBJ2-2; 7 nucleotides align to TRBD1. Trimming cost V 8 bases and J 0 bases; bases outside gene matches: 3. The CDR3 loop spans 14 amino acids. From germline, CDR1 is MRHNA and CDR2 SNTAGT. CDR3 region: CASGQAANTGELFF. DNA of the CDR3: TGTGCCAGCGGACAGGCAGCGAACACCGGGGAGCTGTTTTTT.

This clone was detected a few times. The chain links TRBV2 to TRBJ1-5; maybe TRBD1 (5 bases). Trimming took 8 bases from V and 2 from J, leaving 10 bases between them. Germline V gives CDR1 SNHLY, CDR2 FYNNEI. The CDR3 is 13 residues long. The CDR3 DNA is TGTGCCAGCGGGGGGTCCGGCAATCAGCCCCAGCATTTT. It encodes CASGGSGNQPQHF.

The V and J genes are TRBV5-6 and TRBJ1-1; a weak D match, TRBD1 (5 bases). CDR3 length: 12 residues. Between the trimmed V and J ends, which lost 4 bases and 8 bases, there was a span of 12 bases. Germline V CDR1 and CDR2: SGHDT, YYEEEE. CDR3 residues: CASSRGAAEAFF. In DNA form, the CDR3 reads TGTGCCAGCAGCCGAGGGGCCGCAGAAGCTTTCTTT.

V and J are TRBV5-4 and TRBJ2-5, with D possibly called TRBD1 or TRBD2 (5 bases each). Looked up from germline, CDR1 is SGHNT and CDR2 is YYREEE (reference sequence). V was trimmed by 6 bases and J by 3 bases, leaving 12 bases between them. The CDR3 runs 13 residues. The CDR3 reads CASKGPLKETQYF. For the CDR3, the DNA is TGTGCCAGCAAGGGACCCTTAAAAGAGACCCAGTACTTC.

This chain connects TRBV5-4 to TRBJ1-3; D gene uncertain. There are 14 residues in the CDR3. Germline V gene data show CDR1 as SGHNT and CDR2 as YYREEE (reference sequence). V was shortened by 5 bases and J by 0 bases, with 9 bases between the two germline ends. The CDR3 DNA reads as TGTGCCAGCAGGGGGTGGGGCTCTGGAAACACCATATATTTT. It yields the protein CASRGWGSGNTIYF.

This chain links TRBV20-1 with TRBJ1-4; no definite D call. Germline V lookup: CDR1 DFQATT, CDR2 SNEGSKA (reference sequence). Trimming removed 6 bases at V and 4 bases at J, with 6 bases between. The CDR3 spans 11 residues. CDR3 in amino acids: CSAGHNEKLFF. The CDR3 DNA reads as TGCAGTGCCGGGCATAATGAAAAACTGTTTTTT.

This chain joins TRBV19 and TRBJ1-1; no definite D call. Deletions cut 7 bases from V and 0 bases from J, with 12 bases between. Per germline, CDR1 LNHDA and CDR2 SQIVND (reference sequence). The CDR3 consists of 14 residues. The CDR3 DNA is TGTGCCAGTAAGGTTGTCACCTTGAACACTGAAGCTTTCTTT. Translation gives CASKVVTLNTEAFF.

The rearrangement uses TRBV15 and TRBJ1-5, with D possibly being TRBD1 (6 bases). With 0 bases removed from V and 3 bases from J, the gap between germline ends came to 12 bases. This CDR3 is 16 amino acids long. Germline assignment: CDR1 LNHNV and CDR2 YYDKDF (reference sequence). The CDR3 loop is CATSRELYRANQPQHF. CDR3 nucleotide sequence: TGTGCCACCAGCAGAGAATTGTACAGGGCCAATCAGCCCCAGCATTTT.